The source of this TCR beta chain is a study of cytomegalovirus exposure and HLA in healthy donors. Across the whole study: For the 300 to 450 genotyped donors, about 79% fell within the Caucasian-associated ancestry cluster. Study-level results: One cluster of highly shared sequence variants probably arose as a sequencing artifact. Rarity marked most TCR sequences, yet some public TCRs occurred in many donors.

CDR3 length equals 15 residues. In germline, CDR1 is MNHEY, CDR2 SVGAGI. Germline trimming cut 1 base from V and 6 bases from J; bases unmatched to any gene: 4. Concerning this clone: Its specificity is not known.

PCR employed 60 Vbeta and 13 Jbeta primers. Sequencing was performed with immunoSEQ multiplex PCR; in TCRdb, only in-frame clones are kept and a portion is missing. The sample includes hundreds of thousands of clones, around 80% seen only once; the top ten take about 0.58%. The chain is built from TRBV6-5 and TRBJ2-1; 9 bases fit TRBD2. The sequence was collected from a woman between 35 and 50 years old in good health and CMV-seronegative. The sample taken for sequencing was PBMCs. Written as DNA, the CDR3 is TGTGCCAGCAGTTACTATGGGCGGGGGGGCAATGAGCAGTTCTTC. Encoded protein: CASSYYGRGGNEQFF.